The 19 T cell receptor beta chains reported below all come from one sample, sequenced in a study of T cells in Graves' hyperthyroidism and ophthalmopathy. TCR beta CDR3 regions were amplified from RNA. HTBI primers were used for first-round RT-PCR of the TCR CDR3. TCRdb processed the multiplex PCR reads anew with MiXCR; each CDR3 protein has one entry. The sample has a few hundred thousand distinct CDR3 sequences; around 16% are singletons. Sequencing was performed on blood. The receptor set was obtained from a woman in her 30s with Graves' hyperthyroidism.

Concerning this clonotype: At one end, the junction sequence differs from germline, possibly due to a read error. The chain uses TRBV5-1 and TRBJ2-1, with 12 bases lining up with TRBD2. The CDR3 runs to 17 residues. CDR1 is SGHRS, CDR2 YFSETQ, per germline. CDR3 coding DNA: TGCACCAGCAGCCATGGACTAGCGGGGAACTCCTACAATGAGCAGTTCTTC. Amino acid sequence: CTSSHGLAGNSYNEQFF. Filled out from reference TRBV5-1 and TRBJ2-1, the complete variable domain reads KAGVTQTPRYLIKTRGQQVTLSCSPISGHRSVSWYQQTPGQGLQFLFEYFSETQRNKGNFPGRFSGRQFSNSRSEMNVSTLELGDSALYLCTSSHGLAGNSYNEQFFGPGTRLTVL.

This clonotype turned up a few times. The chain links TRBV4-1 to TRBJ1-5, with 8 positions matching TRBD1. Trimming took 1 base from V and 7 from J; bases not matched to a gene: 9. CDR3 length: 16 amino acids. Looked up from germline, CDR1 is MGHRA and CDR2 is YSYEKL. CDR3 sequence reads: CASSQGQGPRAQPQHF. DNA for the CDR3: TGCGCCAGCAGCCAAGGACAGGGGCCGCGGGCACAGCCCCAGCATTTT.

As concerns this clonotype: One end of the junction fails to match germline, which may point to a read error. The V and J genes are TRBV2 and TRBJ1-1; D not certain. This CDR3 is 15 amino acids long. Germline V lookup: CDR1 SNHLY, CDR2 FYNNEI. The CDR3 loop is CASSPPGEANTEALF. As DNA, the CDR3 is TGTGCCAGCAGTCCACCGGGAGAGGCGAACACTGAAGCTCTCTTT.

This clonotype was recorded at least ten times. The chain links TRBV30 to TRBJ1-6, with D tentatively TRBD1 (5 bases). Germline V CDR1 and CDR2: GTSNPN, SVGIG (reference sequence). Trimming took 3 bases from V and 7 from J, leaving 13 bases between them. This CDR3 region has 14 residues. The CDR3 DNA is TGTGCCTGGAGCTCCGGGACGGGGAATTCACCCCTCCACTTT. This codes for CAWSSGTGNSPLHF. Full variable domain (missing parts from reference TRBV30 and TRBJ1-6): SQTIHQWPATLVQPVGSPLSLECTVEGTSNPNLYWYRQAAGRGLQLLFYSVGIGQISSEVPQNLSASRPQDRQFILSSKKLLLSDSGFYLCAWSSGTGNSPLHFGNGTRLTVT.

This chain links TRBV6-5 with TRBJ1-5, with D maybe TRBD1 (5 bases). CDR3 length: 17 amino acids. The germline V gene has CDR1 MNHEY and CDR2 SVGAGI. V gave up 2 bases and J gave up 0 bases, with 14 bases separating them. Written as DNA, the CDR3 is TGTGCCAGCAGTTACACCGTTAGGGGAGTTAGCAATCAGCCCCAGCATTTT. It translates to CASSYTVRGVSNQPQHF.

This clonotype was counted only a few times. The rearrangement links TRBV19 to TRBJ2-1; 7 bases are a match to TRBD2. Trimming cost V 5 bases and J 1 base; bases outside gene matches: 8. The CDR3 has 16 amino acids. Germline V gene sequence: CDR1 LNHDA, CDR2 SQIVND (reference sequence). Here the CDR3 DNA reads TGTGCCAGTAGTTCTCCTAGCGGCCGATCCTACAATGAGCAGTTCTTC. Protein product: CASSSPSGRSYNEQFF.

In this sample, this clonotype turned up a few times. The chain joins TRBV12-3 or TRBV12-4 to TRBJ1-5, with D possibly TRBD1 on 6 matching bases. Trimming took off 6 bases at V and 5 bases at J, with 14 bases between the two ends. This CDR3 contains 14 residues. In DNA form, the CDR3 reads TGTGCCAGCAGAAAACAGGGTGAGCATCAGCCCCAGCATTTT. It translates to CASRKQGEHQPQHF.

This clonotype was picked up many times. At one of its ends the junction is not consistent with the germline gene, which may arise from a read error. V usage is TRBV5-1 and J usage is TRBJ2-3, with TRBD2 identical over 14 bases. Germline CDR1 SGHRS, CDR2 YFSETQ. CDR3 size: 16 residues. The CDR3 is CASSPGLAGGTDTQYF. The DNA of the CDR3 is TGTGCCAGCAGCCCGGGACTAGCGGGAGGCACAGATACGCAGTATTTT.

This clonotype was counted at least ten times. The chain couples TRBV7-9 to TRBJ2-7; 7 bases map to TRBD2. Unmatched junction bases numbered 9, after V lost 1 base and J lost 6 bases. Germline CDR1 is SEHNR and CDR2 is FQNEAQ (reference sequence). The CDR3 contains 15 residues. The CDR3 DNA reads TGTGCCAGCAGCTTAGTAACGGGGGGAGGGCCCGAGCAGTACTTC. This encodes CASSLVTGGGPEQYF.

This clonotype appeared a few times. The CDR3 nucleotides read TGTGCCAGCAGTTTTCACGGAGCTGAAGCTTTCTTT. The encoded protein is CASSFHGAEAFF. This rearrangement joins TRBV27 to TRBJ1-1; no reliable D call. Germline CDR1 is MNHEY and CDR2 is SMNVEV (reference sequence). V lost 3 bases, J lost 6 bases, and 8 bases lay in between. The CDR3 is 12 amino acids.

Only a few counts were recorded for this clonotype. A read error may be the cause here, since a much bigger clone is one base away. The rearrangement uses TRBV18 and TRBJ1-2; D not resolved. This CDR3 is 14 amino acids long. Per germline, CDR1 KGHSH and CDR2 LQKENI. Trimming took 5 bases from V and 5 from J, leaving 15 bases between them. CDR3 bases: TGTGCCAGCTCATCAACCCTTAGGGAGTATGGCTACACCTTC. This sequence encodes CASSSTLREYGYTF.

At least ten counts were recorded for this clonotype. J is TRBJ1-1 and V is TRBV6-1, with unresolved D. The CDR3 has 14 amino acids. V shed 0 bases and J shed 6 bases, with 11 bases lying between them. The germline CDR1 and CDR2 sequences are MNHNS and SASEGT. CDR3 amino acids: CASSEALVGPEAFF. The CDR3 nucleotides are TGTGCCAGCAGTGAAGCCCTGGTCGGCCCTGAAGCTTTCTTT.

This clonotype appeared many times. The chain has TRBV7-9 and TRBJ2-3, with unresolved D. This CDR3 is 14 amino acids long. V was shortened by 7 bases and J by 6 bases, with 17 bases between the two germline ends. The germline gives CDR1 SEHNR, CDR2 FQNEAQ (reference sequence). This CDR3 is CASTVASPADTQYF. DNA for the CDR3: TGTGCCAGCACCGTTGCGTCGCCCGCGGATACGCAGTATTTT.

This clonotype was counted at least ten times. The rearrangement joins TRBV3-1 to TRBJ2-1, with unresolved D. This CDR3 has 14 amino acids. From germline, CDR1 is LGHDT and CDR2 YNNKEL (reference sequence). V lost 3 bases and J 0 bases, leaving 6 bases between the germline ends. In DNA form, the CDR3 reads TGTGCCAGCAGCCACGGCTACTCCTACAATGAGCAGTTCTTC. Translated, it gives CASSHGYSYNEQFF.

V gene TRBV9 combines with J gene TRBJ1-4, with unresolved D. The CDR3 covers 18 residues. V lost 2 bases and J 0 bases, leaving 17 bases between the germline ends. CDR1 SGDLS and CDR2 YYNGEE come from the germline V gene. CDR3 residues: CASSVKGSPGATNEKLFF. CDR3 DNA sequence: TGTGCCAGCAGCGTTAAGGGATCCCCCGGGGCAACTAATGAAAAACTGTTTTTT.

The table lists this clonotype with a few counts. The rearrangement links TRBV7-3 to TRBJ1-6, with 7 bases identical to TRBD1. V was pared by 4 bases and J by 7 bases, with 7 bases of the junction left unmatched. CDR3 length equals 15 residues. Looked up from germline, CDR1 is SGHTA and CDR2 is FQGTGA. Written as DNA, the CDR3 is TGTGCCAGCAGCTCAGGGGACAGCTCCAATTCACCCCTCCACTTT. Protein sequence: CASSSGDSSNSPLHF. Drawing the rest from reference TRBV7-3 and TRBJ1-6, the complete variable domain is GAGVSQTPSNKVTEKGKYVELRCDPISGHTALYWYRQSLGQGPEFLIYFQGTGAADDSGLPNDRFFAVRPEGSVSTLKIQRTERGDSAVYLCASSSGDSSNSPLHFGNGTRLTVT.

This clonotype has a count of ten or more. The J gene is TRBJ2-1, the V gene TRBV28; 7 bases match TRBD2. The germline V gene has CDR1 MDHEN and CDR2 SYDVKM. The trim removed 4 bases at V and 4 bases at J, leaving 7 bases unmatched. The CDR3 has 15 residues. The CDR3, as DNA: TGTGCCAGCAGTTCAGGGCGGGAGAGATACAATGAGCAGTTCTTC. It encodes CASSSGRERYNEQFF.

In its sample, this clonotype was seen many times. The genes are TRBV6-1 and TRBJ1-1; the D gene is possibly TRBD1 (5 bases). Germline V lookup: CDR1 MNHNS, CDR2 SASEGT. This CDR3 is 13 amino acids long. V was clipped by 10 bases and J by 1 base, with 13 bases between them. The CDR3 loop is CATSRGGNTEAFF. CDR3 DNA sequence: TGTGCCACCTCCCGGGGGGGGAACACTGAAGCTTTCTTT.

This clonotype was picked up many times. This sequence joins TRBV5-5 and TRBJ2-7; 8 nucleotides align to TRBD1. The CDR3 contains 16 residues. V shed 2 bases, J shed 2 bases, and the junction held 9 bases outside the gene matches. The germline CDR1 and CDR2 sequences are SGHKS and YYEKEE (reference sequence). CDR3 DNA sequence: TGTGCCAGCAGCTTTTTAGACAGGGGACTCCCCTACGAGCAGTACTTC. Translation: CASSFLDRGLPYEQYF.